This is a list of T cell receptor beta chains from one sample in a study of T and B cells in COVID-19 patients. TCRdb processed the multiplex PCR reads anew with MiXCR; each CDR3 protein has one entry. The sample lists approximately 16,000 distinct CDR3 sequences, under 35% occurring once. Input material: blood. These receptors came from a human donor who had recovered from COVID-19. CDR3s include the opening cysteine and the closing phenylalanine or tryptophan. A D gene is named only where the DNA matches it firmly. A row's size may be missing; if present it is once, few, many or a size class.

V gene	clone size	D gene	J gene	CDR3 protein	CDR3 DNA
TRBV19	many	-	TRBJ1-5	CASSIGQVNSNQPQHF	TGTGCCAGTAGTATAGGCCAGGTTAATAGCAATCAGCCCCAGCATTTT
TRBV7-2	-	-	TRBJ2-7	CASGPGSSYEQYF	TGTGCCAGCGGACCGGGATCCTCCTACGAGCAGTACTTC
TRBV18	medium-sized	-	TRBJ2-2	CASSPKDGELFF	TGTGCCAGCTCACCTAAGGACGGGGAGCTGTTTTTT
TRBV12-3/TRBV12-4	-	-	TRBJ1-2	CASSFEGLPPGYTF	TGTGCCAGCAGTTTCGAGGGACTTCCCCCTGGCTACACCTTC
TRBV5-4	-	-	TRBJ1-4	CASSLQGDGETNEKLFF	TGTGCCAGCAGCTTGCAAGGGGATGGGGAAACTAATGAAAAACTGTTTTTT
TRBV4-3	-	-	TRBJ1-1	CASSQSRITEAFF	TGCGCCAGCAGCCAATCGAGGATCACTGAAGCTTTCTTT
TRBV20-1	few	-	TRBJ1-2	CSARDYEGVGYTF	TGCAGTGCTAGAGATTATGAAGGGGTTGGCTACACCTTC
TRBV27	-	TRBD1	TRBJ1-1	CASSLTGVQTEAFF	TGTGCCAGCAGTTTGACAGGGGTCCAGACTGAAGCTTTCTTT
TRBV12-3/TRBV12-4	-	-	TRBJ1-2	CASSLGGAYGYTF	TGTGCCAGCAGTTTGGGTGGGGCCTATGGCTACACCTTC
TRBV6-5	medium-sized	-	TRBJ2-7	CASSAIRTGGAYEQYF	TGTGCCAGCTCGGCAATTCGGACGGGCGGGGCCTACGAGCAGTACTTC
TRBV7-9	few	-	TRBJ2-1	CASSFSSPNSYNEQFF	TGTGCCAGCAGCTTCTCCTCCCCAAACTCCTACAATGAGCAGTTCTTC
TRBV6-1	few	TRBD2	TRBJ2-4	CASSSQLGLAGYIQYF	TGTGCCAGCAGTTCCCAACTTGGACTAGCGGGGTACATTCAGTACTTC
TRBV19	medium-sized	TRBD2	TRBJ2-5	CASSRSGGEETQYF	TGTGCCAGTAGTAGAAGCGGGGGAGAAGAGACCCAGTACTTC
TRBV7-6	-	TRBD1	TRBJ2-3	CASSLEHQGAGPRRDTQYF	TGTGCCAGCAGCTTAGAGCATCAGGGGGCAGGGCCCCGACGAGATACGCAGTATTTT
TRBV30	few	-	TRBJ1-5	CAWYGKPLSNQPQHF	TGTGCCTGGTACGGGAAACCTCTTAGCAATCAGCCCCAGCATTTT
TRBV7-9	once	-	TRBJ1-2	CASSLDRSLKANYGYTF	TGTGCCAGCAGCCTGGACAGAAGCCTCAAAGCTAACTATGGCTACACCTTC
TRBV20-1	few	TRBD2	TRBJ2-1	CSASRRREGDEQFF	TGCAGTGCTAGTAGAAGGCGGGAGGGGGATGAGCAGTTCTTC
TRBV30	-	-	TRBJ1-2	CAWSGFLGYTF	TGTGCCTGGAGCGGGTTTTTGGGCTACACCTTC
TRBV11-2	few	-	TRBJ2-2	CASSSPLSGANTGELFF	TGTGCCAGCAGCTCTCCTCTCTCCGGGGCGAACACCGGGGAGCTGTTTTTT
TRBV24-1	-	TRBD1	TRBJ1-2	CATSEPGTAAYTF	TGTGCCACCAGTGAACCTGGGACAGCGGCTTACACCTTC
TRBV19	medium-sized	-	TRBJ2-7	CASSITQLLFPGEQYF	TGTGCCAGTAGTATAACCCAACTTCTCTTCCCAGGAGAGCAGTACTTC
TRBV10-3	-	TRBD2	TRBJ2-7	CAVPSGAYEQYF	TGTGCCGTCCCCAGCGGGGCCTACGAGCAGTACTTC
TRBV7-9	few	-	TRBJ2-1	CASSLGEQFF	TGTGCCAGCAGCTTAGGGGAGCAGTTCTTC
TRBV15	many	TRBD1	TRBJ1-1	CATSRDRGNTEAFF	TGTGCCACCAGCCGGGACAGGGGAAACACTGAAGCTTTCTTT
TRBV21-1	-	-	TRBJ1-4	CASWIPQGRNEKLFF	TGTGCCAGCTGGATTCCTCAGGGGCGGAATGAAAAACTGTTTTTT
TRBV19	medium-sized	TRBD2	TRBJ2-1	CASSRSISGGTTNEQFF	TGTGCCAGTAGTCGATCGATAAGCGGGGGGACTACCAATGAGCAGTTCTTC
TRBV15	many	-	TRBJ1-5	CATSRSTGNQPQHF	TGTGCCACCAGCAGGTCGACAGGCAATCAGCCCCAGCATTTT
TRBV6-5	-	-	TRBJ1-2	CASSYTGQGVGYTF	TGTGCCAGCAGTTACACGGGGCAGGGTGTTGGCTACACCTTC
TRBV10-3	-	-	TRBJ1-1	CAISATDQNTEAFF	TGTGCCATCAGTGCGACAGACCAGAACACTGAAGCTTTCTTT
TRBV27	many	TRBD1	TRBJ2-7	CASSPGTGKAAYEQYF	TGTGCCAGCAGTCCAGGGACAGGCAAAGCGGCCTACGAGCAGTACTTC
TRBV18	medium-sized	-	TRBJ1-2	CASSTSGGDYGYTF	TGTGCCAGCTCTACCAGTGGGGGTGACTATGGCTACACCTTC
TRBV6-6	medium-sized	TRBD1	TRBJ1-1	CASSYSIFPGGKAFF	TGTGCCAGCAGTTACTCGATCTTTCCAGGGGGCAAGGCTTTCTTT
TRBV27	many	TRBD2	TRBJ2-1	CASSLLPGGSPNNEQFF	TGTGCCAGCAGTTTACTCCCAGGCGGGAGTCCGAACAATGAGCAGTTCTTC
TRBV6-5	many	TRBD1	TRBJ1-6	CASSFYATGANSPLHF	TGTGCCAGCAGTTTCTACGCGACAGGGGCTAATTCACCCCTCCACTTT
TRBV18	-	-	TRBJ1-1	CASSPQTGNTEAFF	TGTGCCAGCTCACCACAGACAGGGAACACTGAAGCTTTCTTT
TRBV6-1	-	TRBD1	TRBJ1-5	CASSKGPGQGGQPQHF	TGTGCCAGCAGTAAGGGACCGGGACAGGGGGGACAGCCCCAGCATTTT
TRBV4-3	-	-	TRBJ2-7	CASSQEGTGNGAYEQYF	TGCGCCAGCAGCCAAGAGGGGACGGGAAACGGGGCGTACGAGCAGTACTTC
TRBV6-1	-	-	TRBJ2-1	CASGSSSYNEQFF	TGTGCCAGCGGATCTAGCTCCTACAATGAGCAGTTCTTC
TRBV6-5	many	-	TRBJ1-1	CASSYFDDTEAFF	TGTGCCAGCAGTTATTTTGATGACACTGAAGCTTTCTTT
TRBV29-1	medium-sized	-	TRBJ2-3	CSVEVASGTDTQYF	TGCAGCGTTGAAGTGGCTAGCGGCACAGATACGCAGTATTTT
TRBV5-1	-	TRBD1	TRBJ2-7	CASNAGTASYEQYF	TGCGCCAGCAACGCCGGGACAGCCTCCTACGAGCAGTACTTC
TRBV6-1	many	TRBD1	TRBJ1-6	CASMRTGVTPLHF	TGTGCCAGCATGAGGACAGGGGTGACGCCCCTCCACTTT
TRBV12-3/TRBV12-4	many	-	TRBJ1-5	CASSSGGEQPQHF	TGTGCCAGCAGTTCGGGTGGCGAACAGCCCCAGCATTTT
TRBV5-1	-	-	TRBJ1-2	CASSLDPGDYGYTF	TGCGCCAGCAGCTTGGACCCCGGGGACTATGGCTACACCTTC
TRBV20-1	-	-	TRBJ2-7	CSPTEGASGRYEQYF	TGCAGCCCGACTGAAGGGGCTAGTGGGAGGTACGAGCAGTACTTC
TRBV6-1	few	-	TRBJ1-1	CASKLTEAFF	TGTGCCAGCAAACTGACTGAAGCTTTCTTT
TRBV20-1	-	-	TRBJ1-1	CSAFLERAFF	TGCAGTGCTTTCCTCGAACGGGCTTTCTTT
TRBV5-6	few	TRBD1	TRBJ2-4	CASRHKRDRGYGAKNIQYF	TGTGCCAGCAGGCATAAACGGGACAGGGGTTATGGAGCCAAAAACATTCAGTACTTC
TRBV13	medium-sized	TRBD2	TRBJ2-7	CASSREGYEQYF	TGTGCCAGCAGCCGGGAGGGGTACGAGCAGTACTTC
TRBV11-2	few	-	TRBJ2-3	CASSLDPESRGYF	TGTGCCAGCAGCTTAGATCCGGAGTCTCGAGGGTATTTT
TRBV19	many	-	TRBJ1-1	CASSKVEAGNTEAFF	TGTGCCAGTAGTAAGGTGGAGGCGGGGAACACTGAAGCTTTCTTT
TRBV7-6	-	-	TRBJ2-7	CASSQGQSSSYEQYF	TGTGCCAGCAGCCAAGGACAGTCCTCATCCTACGAGCAGTACTTC
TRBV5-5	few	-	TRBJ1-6	CASSSYTLNNSPLHF	TGTGCCAGCAGCTCCTACACATTAAATAATTCACCCCTCCACTTT
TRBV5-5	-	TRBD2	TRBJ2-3	CASSLVGLAGVSHNTQYF	TGTGCCAGCAGCTTGGTTGGACTAGCGGGTGTCAGTCATAATACGCAGTATTTT
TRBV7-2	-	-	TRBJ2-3	CASSQSDTQYF	TGTGCCAGCAGCCAATCAGATACGCAGTATTTT
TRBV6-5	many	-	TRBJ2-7	CASSSSRGPTFYEQYF	TGTGCCAGCAGCTCCTCCAGGGGCCCTACCTTCTACGAGCAGTACTTC
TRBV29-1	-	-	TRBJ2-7	CSVGGGYEQYF	TGCAGCGTTGGAGGGGGCTACGAGCAGTACTTC
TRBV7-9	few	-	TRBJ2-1	CASSLADYNEQFF	TGTGCCAGCAGCTTAGCAGACTACAATGAGCAGTTCTTC
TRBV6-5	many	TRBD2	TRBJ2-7	CASSYGPPISGGSSYEQYF	TGTGCCAGCAGTTATGGGCCCCCCATTAGCGGGGGATCGTCCTACGAGCAGTACTTC
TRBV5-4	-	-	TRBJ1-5	CASSSSGAAAHQPQHF	TGTGCCAGCAGCTCTTCAGGGGCCGCGGCCCATCAGCCCCAGCATTTT